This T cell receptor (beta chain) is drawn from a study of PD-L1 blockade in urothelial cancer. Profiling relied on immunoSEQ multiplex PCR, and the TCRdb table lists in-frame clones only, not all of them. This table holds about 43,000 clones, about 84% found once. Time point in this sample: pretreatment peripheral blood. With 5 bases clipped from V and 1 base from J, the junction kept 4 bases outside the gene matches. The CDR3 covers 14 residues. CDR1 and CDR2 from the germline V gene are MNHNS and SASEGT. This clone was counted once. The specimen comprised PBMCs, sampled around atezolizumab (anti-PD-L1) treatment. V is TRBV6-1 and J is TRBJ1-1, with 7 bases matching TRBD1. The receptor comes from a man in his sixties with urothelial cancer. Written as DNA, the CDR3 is TGTGCCAGCAGTTCACAGGGGCAGAACACTGAAGCTTTCTTT. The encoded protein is CASSSQGQNTEAFF.